Listed here are 24 T cell receptor beta chains from one sample, sequenced in a study of T cell changes during pregnancy in multiple sclerosis. Libraries were prepared by immunoSEQ multiplex PCR; TCRdb keeps only in-frame clonotypes and omits some of them. The repertoire consists of tens of thousands of clones, with approximately 89% occurring once and the leading ten covering 3% to 4%. The sample here was peripheral blood, taken after pregnancy. These receptors were taken from a female donor in good health, enrolled as a control in a pregnancy study.

This chain links TRBV10-2 with TRBJ1-3; D unclear. The CDR3 is made up of 12 amino acids. V shed 7 bases and J shed 4 bases, with 8 bases lying between them. From germline, CDR1 is WSHSY and CDR2 SAAADI. As DNA, the CDR3 is TGCGCCAGCACCAGCGCGGGAAACACCATATATTTT. As protein: CASTSAGNTIYF.

The rearrangement joins TRBV27 to TRBJ2-1; 9 positions agree with TRBD1. Per germline, CDR1 MNHEY and CDR2 SMNVEV (reference sequence). This CDR3 comprises 15 residues. J gave up 2 bases and V 5 bases, and 4 bases lay outside the gene matches. The CDR3 DNA follows: TGTGCCAGCAGTCTCACAGGGGGCGCCTACAATGAGCAGTTCTTC. Amino acids: CASSLTGGAYNEQFF.

This chain's CDR3 is CASALLPGANEAFF. CDR3 bases: TGTGCCAGCGCCCTGTTGCCAGGGGCGAATGAAGCTTTCTTT. This sequence joins TRBV7-9 and TRBJ1-1, with D tentatively TRBD1 (6 bases). This CDR3 is built from 14 residues. Germline CDR1 SEHNR, CDR2 FQNEAQ (reference sequence). V lost 8 bases and J lost 7, with 20 bases in between.

The chain couples TRBV9 to TRBJ1-2; 11 positions agree with TRBD1. The length of the CDR3 is 15 residues. Trimming removed 4 bases from V and 3 bases from J; junction bases left unmatched: 5. Germline-derived CDR1 and CDR2 are SGDLS and YYNGEE. CDR3 DNA sequence: TGTGCCAGCAGCAAAGGACAGGGGGCAGACTATGGCTACACCTTC. Translation: CASSKGQGADYGYTF.

The chain recombines TRBV6-5 with TRBJ1-1, with D unresolved. The ends were cut back, 2 bases at V and 8 bases at J, with 9 bases in the middle. The CDR3 runs to 12 residues. In germline, CDR1 is MNHEY, CDR2 SVGAGI. The CDR3 DNA is TGTGCCAGCAGTTACCTCGAGGGAGAAGCTTTCTTT. Encoded protein: CASSYLEGEAFF.

This clone was counted a few times. This chain uses TRBV27 with TRBJ1-5; D not resolved. The V end was cut by 2 bases, the J end by 2 bases, with 4 bases between. The CDR3 sequence is 13 residues long. Germline-derived CDR1 and CDR2 are MNHEY and SMNVEV (reference sequence). As DNA, the CDR3 is TGTGCCAGCAGTTTACAGGGCAATCAGCCCCAGCATTTT. Amino acid sequence: CASSLQGNQPQHF.

This clone came up a few times. This chain joins TRBV5-3 and TRBJ1-4; D possibly corresponds to TRBD1 (5 bases). TRBV5-3 is recorded as an ORF, its role being uncertain. The CDR3 is made up of 15 amino acids. V lost 4 bases and J 0 bases, leaving 10 bases between the germline ends. The CDR3 nucleotides are TGTGCCAGAAGCACGGACATTGCAACTAATGAAAAACTGTTTTTT. Amino acid sequence: CARSTDIATNEKLFF.

The chain links TRBV7-2 to TRBJ2-5; 7 bases map to TRBD2. This CDR3 has 13 amino acids. The germline CDR1 and CDR2 sequences are SGHTA and FQGNSA. V dropped 3 bases and J dropped 6; count of bases not matched to a gene: 4. Written as DNA, the CDR3 is TGTGCCAGCAGCTTCGGACTAGAACAGACCCAGTACTTC. Encoded protein: CASSFGLEQTQYF.

As to this clone: The missing conserved phenylalanine or tryptophan at the end of this CDR3 makes a read error likely. The chain links TRBV6-1 to TRBJ1-1, with unresolved D. V gave up 2 bases and J gave up 5 bases, with 9 bases separating them. There are 13 residues in the CDR3. The germline V gene has CDR1 MNHNS and CDR2 SASEGT. The CDR3 loop is CASSESLRTEAFL. For the CDR3, the DNA is TGTGCCAGCAGTGAAAGCCTGAGGACTGAAGCTTTCCTT.

This sequence joins TRBV5-1 and TRBJ1-3; 7 nucleotides agree with TRBD1. The junction had 4 bases not matched to a gene; V was cut back by 0 bases and J by 4 bases. CDR3 length: 15 residues. CDR1 and CDR2 from the germline V gene are SGHRS and YFSETQ. CDR3 nucleotide sequence: TGCGCCAGCAGCTTGGAAGGGGGCTTCGGAAACACCATATATTTT. This encodes CASSLEGGFGNTIYF.

The V gene is TRBV5-6, the J gene TRBJ1-3, with TRBD1 identical over 7 bases. The CDR3 is 16 amino acids. The J segment lost 4 bases and the V segment lost 2 bases, leaving 9 bases of the junction unmatched. Germline CDR1 is SGHDT and CDR2 is YYEEEE. The CDR3 sequence is CASSLLAEGGGNTIYF. DNA of the CDR3: TGTGCCAGCAGCTTACTAGCTGAAGGGGGCGGAAACACCATATATTTT.

The rearrangement uses TRBV5-1 and TRBJ2-2; possible D gene TRBD1, 6 bases. V gave up 0 bases and J gave up 7 bases, with 13 bases separating them. From germline, CDR1 is SGHRS and CDR2 YFSETQ. The CDR3 sequence is 15 residues long. The CDR3 loop is CASSLGYRANGELFF. CDR3 sequence (DNA): TGCGCCAGCAGCTTGGGTTACAGGGCAAACGGGGAGCTGTTTTTT.

The CDR3 loop reads CASRLTGYNEQFF. CDR3 coding DNA: TGTGCCAGCAGGCTGACAGGGTACAATGAGCAGTTCTTC. This rearrangement joins TRBV5-4 to TRBJ2-1, with 7 bases that match TRBD1. Germline assignment: CDR1 SGHNT and CDR2 YYREEE (reference sequence). Trimming removed 5 bases from V and 4 bases from J; junction bases left unmatched: 3. The CDR3 is 13 amino acids.

The J gene is TRBJ2-5, the V gene TRBV7-2; 9 nucleotides match TRBD2. CDR1 is SGHTA, CDR2 FQGNSA, per germline. The CDR3 sequence is 15 residues long. After removal of 4 bases from V and 5 bases from J, the junction contained 8 bases not matched to a gene. CDR3 protein: CASSSGTSWAETQYF. CDR3 nucleotides: TGTGCCAGCAGCTCCGGGACTAGCTGGGCGGAGACCCAGTACTTC.

V and J are TRBV19 and TRBJ2-5; 7 nucleotides align to TRBD2. Germline V CDR1 and CDR2: LNHDA, SQIVND (reference sequence). The V and J ends lost 0 bases and 4 bases, in that order; junction bases with no gene match: 2. There are 14 residues in the CDR3. CDR3: CASSIEAGVETQYF. CDR3 DNA: TGTGCCAGTAGTATAGAGGCGGGAGTAGAGACCCAGTACTTC.

A note on this clone: One end of the junction does not line up with germline, which may come from a read error. The sample holds other DNA sequences that translate to the same CDR3. The genes are TRBV30 and TRBJ1-1; D remains unclear. CDR3 size: 15 residues. Germline V gene lookup returns CDR1 GTSNPN and CDR2 SVGIG (reference sequence). CDR3 protein: CAWSVRWARNTEAFF. CDR3 nucleotide sequence: TGCGCCTGGAGTGTAAGGTGGGCCAGGAACACTGAAGCTTTCTTT.

The count of this clone is one. The chain uses TRBV5-1 and TRBJ1-4; TRBD1 is a possible D gene (6 bases). This CDR3 is built from 14 residues. Between the trimmed V and J ends, which lost 2 bases and 2 bases, there was a span of 7 bases. CDR1 SGHRS and CDR2 YFSETQ come from the germline V gene. The chain's CDR3 is CASSFQGTNEKLFF. The CDR3 region has the DNA TGCGCCAGCAGCTTTCAGGGGACTAATGAAAAACTGTTTTTT.

In DNA form, the CDR3 reads TGTGCCAGCAGTGAGGCAGGGGCGTCCTACAATGAGCAGTTCTTC. Translated: CASSEAGASYNEQFF. The chain has TRBV2 and TRBJ2-1; a possible D gene is TRBD1 (6 bases). CDR3 length: 15 residues. Germline loops: CDR1 SNHLY, CDR2 FYNNEI. The germline V and J ends were trimmed by 3 bases and 1 base, with 10 bases remaining between them.

V and J are TRBV13 and TRBJ2-7; TRBD2 agrees at 7 bases. Germline V CDR1 and CDR2: PRHDT, FYEKMQ (reference sequence). The trim removed 4 bases at V and 3 bases at J, leaving 6 bases unmatched. The CDR3 is 14 residues long. The CDR3 sequence: CASSWGSGGYEQYF. In nucleotides, the CDR3 is TGTGCCAGCAGCTGGGGATCGGGGGGCTACGAGCAGTACTTC.

The V gene is TRBV5-1, the J gene TRBJ2-3; 7 bases match TRBD1. The CDR3 length is 16 residues. Germline V gene sequence: CDR1 SGHRS, CDR2 YFSETQ. Trimming removed 0 bases from V and 4 bases from J; junction bases left unmatched: 8. The CDR3: CASSLGGTALPDTQYF. In nucleotides, the CDR3 is TGCGCCAGCAGCTTGGGGGGGACAGCTCTCCCAGATACGCAGTATTTT.

The chain recombines TRBV28 with TRBJ1-1; D not resolved. The CDR3 extends over 15 amino acids. Trimming removed 5 bases from V and 7 bases from J, with 20 bases in between. The germline V gene has CDR1 MDHEN and CDR2 SYDVKM. The CDR3 DNA follows: TGTGCCAGCAGTCCACCCCGCGGAGGGCGGAGTGAAGCTTTCTTT. Protein sequence: CASSPPRGGRSEAFF.

This chain links TRBV2 with TRBJ1-2; D is possibly TRBD1 (6 bases). Trimming took off 4 bases at V and 5 bases at J, with 20 bases between the two ends. In germline, CDR1 is SNHLY, CDR2 FYNNEI. The CDR3 has 16 amino acids. The CDR3 protein is CASSGSGGAEGYGYTF. CDR3 nucleotide sequence: TGTGCCAGCAGTGGATCGGGGGGGGCTGAGGGGTATGGCTACACCTTC.

This chain links TRBV5-1 with TRBJ1-2; perhaps TRBD1 as D (6 bases). V dropped 3 bases and J dropped 8 bases, with 14 bases sitting between them. The CDR3 length is 13 residues. Germline V gene sequence: CDR1 SGHRS, CDR2 YFSETQ. The DNA of the CDR3 is TGCGCCAGCAGCTCAACTACAGGGCTCGGCTACACCTTC. This translates into CASSSTTGLGYTF.

The chain uses TRBV15 and TRBJ2-5; the D gene is possibly TRBD1 (7 bases). Trimming took 11 bases from V and 1 from J, leaving 23 bases between them. Germline-derived CDR1 and CDR2 are LNHNV and YYDKDF (reference sequence). The CDR3 runs 16 residues. The CDR3 spells CASKGARRGFQETQYF. CDR3 in DNA: TGTGCCTCCAAGGGGGCACGGAGGGGGTTCCAAGAGACCCAGTACTTC.